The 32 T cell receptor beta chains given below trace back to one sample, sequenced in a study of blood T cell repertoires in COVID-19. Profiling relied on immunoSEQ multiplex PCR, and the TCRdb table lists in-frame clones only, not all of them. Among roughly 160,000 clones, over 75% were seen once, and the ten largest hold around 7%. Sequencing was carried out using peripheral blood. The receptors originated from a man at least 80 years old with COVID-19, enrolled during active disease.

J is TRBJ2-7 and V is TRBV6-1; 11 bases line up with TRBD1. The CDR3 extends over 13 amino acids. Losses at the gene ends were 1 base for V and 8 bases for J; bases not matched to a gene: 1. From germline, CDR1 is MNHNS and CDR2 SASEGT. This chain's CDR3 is CASSEGTGGKQYF. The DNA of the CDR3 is TGTGCCAGCAGTGAAGGGACAGGGGGCAAGCAGTACTTC.

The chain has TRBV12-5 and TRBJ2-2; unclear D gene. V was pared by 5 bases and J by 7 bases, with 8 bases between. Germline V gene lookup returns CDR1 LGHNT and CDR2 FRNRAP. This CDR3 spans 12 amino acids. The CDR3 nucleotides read TGTGCTAGTGGTCCCCCTAGCGGGGAGCTGTTTTTT. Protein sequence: CASGPPSGELFF. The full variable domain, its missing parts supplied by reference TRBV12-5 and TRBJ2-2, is DARVTQTPRHKVTEMGQEVTMRCQPILGHNTVFWYRQTMMQGLELLAYFRNRAPLDDSGMPKDRFSAEMPDATLATLKIQPSEPRDSAVYFCASGPPSGELFFGEGSRLTVL.

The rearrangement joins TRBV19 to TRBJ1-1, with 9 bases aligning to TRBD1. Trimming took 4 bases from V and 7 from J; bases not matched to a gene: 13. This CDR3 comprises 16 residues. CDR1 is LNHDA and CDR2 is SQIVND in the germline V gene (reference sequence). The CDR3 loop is CASSKGQGPLRGEAFF. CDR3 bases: TGTGCCAGTAGTAAAGGACAGGGGCCCCTTAGAGGTGAAGCTTTCTTT.

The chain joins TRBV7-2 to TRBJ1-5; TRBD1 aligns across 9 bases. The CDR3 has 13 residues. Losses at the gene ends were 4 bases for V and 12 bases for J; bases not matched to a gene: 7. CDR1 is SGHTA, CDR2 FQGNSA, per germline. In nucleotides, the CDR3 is TGTGCCAGCAGCTCGACAGGGGGAGAGGGCCAGCATTTT. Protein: CASSSTGGEGQHF.

The CDR3: CASSLRTGWDTQYF. The CDR3 nucleotides read TGTGCCAGCAGCCTAAGGACAGGGTGGGATACGCAGTATTTT. The chain joins TRBV7-7 to TRBJ2-3; 8 positions agree with TRBD1. Germline-derived CDR1 and CDR2 are SSHAT and FNYEAQ (reference sequence). The CDR3 extends over 14 amino acids. J gave up 6 bases and V 5 bases, and 7 bases lay outside the gene matches.

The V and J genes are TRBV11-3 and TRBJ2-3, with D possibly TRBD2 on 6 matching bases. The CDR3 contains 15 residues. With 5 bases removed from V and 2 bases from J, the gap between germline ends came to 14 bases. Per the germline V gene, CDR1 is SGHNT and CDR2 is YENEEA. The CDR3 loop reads CASSPRESPTDTQYF. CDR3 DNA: TGTGCCAGCAGCCCTCGGGAGTCCCCCACAGATACGCAGTATTTT.

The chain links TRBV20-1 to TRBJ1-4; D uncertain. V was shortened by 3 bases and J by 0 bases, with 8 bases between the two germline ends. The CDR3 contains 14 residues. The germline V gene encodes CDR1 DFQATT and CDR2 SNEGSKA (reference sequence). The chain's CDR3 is CSASDTATNEKLFF. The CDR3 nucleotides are TGCAGTGCTAGTGACACTGCAACTAATGAAAAACTGTTTTTT.

The CDR3 DNA reads as TGCGCCAGCAGCTTTGGGACAGCGGCAACTAATGAAAAACTGTTTTTT. Residues: CASSFGTAATNEKLFF. V usage is TRBV5-1 and J usage is TRBJ1-4; 7 nucleotides align to TRBD1. The CDR3 runs 16 residues. CDR1 and CDR2 from the germline V gene are SGHRS and YFSETQ. V shed 2 bases, J shed 0 bases, and the junction held 4 bases outside the gene matches. The full variable domain, with the rest looked up from reference TRBV5-1 and TRBJ1-4, is KAGVTQTPRYLIKTRGQQVTLSCSPISGHRSVSWYQQTPGQGLQFLFEYFSETQRNKGNFPGRFSGRQFSNSRSEMNVSTLELGDSALYLCASSFGTAATNEKLFFGSGTQLSVL.

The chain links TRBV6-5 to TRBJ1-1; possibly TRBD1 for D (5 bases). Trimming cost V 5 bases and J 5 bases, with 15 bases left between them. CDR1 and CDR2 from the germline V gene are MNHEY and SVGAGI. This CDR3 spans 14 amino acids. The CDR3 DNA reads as TGTGCCAGCAGTCCCCGCCGGAAGGGGACTGAAGCTTTCTTT. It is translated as CASSPRRKGTEAFF.

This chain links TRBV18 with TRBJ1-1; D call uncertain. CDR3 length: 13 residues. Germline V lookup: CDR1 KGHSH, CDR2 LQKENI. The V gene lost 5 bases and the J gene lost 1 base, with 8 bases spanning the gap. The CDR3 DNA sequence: TGTGCCAGCTCATCCCGACAGAACACTGAAGCTTTCTTT. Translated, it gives CASSSRQNTEAFF.

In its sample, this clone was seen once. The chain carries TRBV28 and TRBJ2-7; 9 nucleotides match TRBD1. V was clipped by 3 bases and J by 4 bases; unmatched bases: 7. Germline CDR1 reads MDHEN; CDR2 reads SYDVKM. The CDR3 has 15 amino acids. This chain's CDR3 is CASSLAGQGGYEQYF. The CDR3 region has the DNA TGTGCCAGCAGTTTGGCGGGACAGGGAGGTTACGAGCAGTACTTC. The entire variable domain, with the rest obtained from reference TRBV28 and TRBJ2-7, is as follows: DVKVTQSSRYLVKRTGEKVFLECVQDMDHENMFWYRQDPGLGLRLIYFSYDVKMKEKGDIPEGYSVSREKKERFSLILESASTNQTSMYLCASSLAGQGGYEQYFGPGTRLTVT.

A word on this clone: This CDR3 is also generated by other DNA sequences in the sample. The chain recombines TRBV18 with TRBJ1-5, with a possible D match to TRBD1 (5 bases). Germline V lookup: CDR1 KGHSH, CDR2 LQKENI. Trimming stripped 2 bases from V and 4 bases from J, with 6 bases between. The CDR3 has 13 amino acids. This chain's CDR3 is CASSPGANQPQHF. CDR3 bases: TGTGCCAGCTCACCAGGGGCTAATCAGCCCCAGCATTTT.

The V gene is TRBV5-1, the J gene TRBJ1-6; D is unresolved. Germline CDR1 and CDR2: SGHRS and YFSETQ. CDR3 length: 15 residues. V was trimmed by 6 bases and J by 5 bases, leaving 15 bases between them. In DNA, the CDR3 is TGCGCCAGCACCGAAGACTGGTATAATAATTCACCCCTCCACTTT. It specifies CASTEDWYNNSPLHF.

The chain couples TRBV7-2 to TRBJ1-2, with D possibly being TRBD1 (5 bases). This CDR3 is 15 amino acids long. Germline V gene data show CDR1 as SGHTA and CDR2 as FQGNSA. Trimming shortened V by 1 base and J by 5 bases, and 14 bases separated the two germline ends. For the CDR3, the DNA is TGTGCCAGCAGCTTAGTTTCCGAGACAGCTTATGGCTACACCTTC. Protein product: CASSLVSETAYGYTF.

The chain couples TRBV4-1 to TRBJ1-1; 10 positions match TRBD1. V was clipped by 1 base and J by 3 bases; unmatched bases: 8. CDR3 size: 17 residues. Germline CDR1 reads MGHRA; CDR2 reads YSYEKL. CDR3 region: CASSQGTGGSIDTEAFF. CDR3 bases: TGCGCCAGCAGCCAAGGGACAGGGGGAAGCATCGACACTGAAGCTTTCTTT.

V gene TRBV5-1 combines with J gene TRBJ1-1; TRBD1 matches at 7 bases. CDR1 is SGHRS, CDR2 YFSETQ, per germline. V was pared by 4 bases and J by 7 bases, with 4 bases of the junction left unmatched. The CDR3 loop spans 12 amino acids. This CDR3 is CASSPWTGEAFF. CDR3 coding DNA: TGCGCCAGCAGCCCCTGGACAGGTGAAGCTTTCTTT.

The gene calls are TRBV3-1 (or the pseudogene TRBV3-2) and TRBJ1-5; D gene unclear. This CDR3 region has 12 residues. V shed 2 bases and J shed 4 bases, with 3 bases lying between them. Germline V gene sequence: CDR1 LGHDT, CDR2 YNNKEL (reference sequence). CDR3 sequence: CASSQPNQPQHF. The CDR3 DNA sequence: TGTGCCAGCAGCCAACCAAATCAGCCCCAGCATTTT.

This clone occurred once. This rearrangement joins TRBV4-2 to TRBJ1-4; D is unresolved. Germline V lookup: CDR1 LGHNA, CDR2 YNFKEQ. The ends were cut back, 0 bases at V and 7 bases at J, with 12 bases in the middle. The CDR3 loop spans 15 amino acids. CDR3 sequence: CASSQDRSRGEKLFF. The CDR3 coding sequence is TGTGCCAGCAGCCAAGACAGGAGCCGGGGTGAAAAACTGTTTTTT.

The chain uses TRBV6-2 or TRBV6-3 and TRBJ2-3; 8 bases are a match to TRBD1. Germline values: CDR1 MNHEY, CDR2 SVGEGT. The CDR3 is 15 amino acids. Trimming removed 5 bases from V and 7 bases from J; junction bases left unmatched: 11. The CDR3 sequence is CASSPGQGLSNTQYF. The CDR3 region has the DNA TGTGCCAGCAGTCCAGGACAGGGCCTTTCCAATACGCAGTATTTT.

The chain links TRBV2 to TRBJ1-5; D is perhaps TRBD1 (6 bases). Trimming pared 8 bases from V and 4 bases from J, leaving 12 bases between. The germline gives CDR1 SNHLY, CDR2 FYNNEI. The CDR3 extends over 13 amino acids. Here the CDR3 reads CASGQQGNQPQHF. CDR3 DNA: TGTGCCAGCGGCCAACAGGGAAATCAGCCCCAGCATTTT.

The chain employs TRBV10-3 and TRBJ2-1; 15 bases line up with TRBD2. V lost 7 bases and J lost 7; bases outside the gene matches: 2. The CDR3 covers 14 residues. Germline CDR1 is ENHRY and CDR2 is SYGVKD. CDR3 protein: CAITGTSGGNEQFF. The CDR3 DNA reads TGTGCCATCACCGGGACTAGCGGGGGGAATGAGCAGTTCTTC.

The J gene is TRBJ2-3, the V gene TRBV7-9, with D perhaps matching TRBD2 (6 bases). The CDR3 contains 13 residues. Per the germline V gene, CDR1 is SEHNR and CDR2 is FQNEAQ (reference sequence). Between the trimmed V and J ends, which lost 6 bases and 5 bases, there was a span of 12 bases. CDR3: CASSFQGGDTQYF. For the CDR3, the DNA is TGTGCCAGCAGTTTTCAGGGAGGAGATACGCAGTATTTT.

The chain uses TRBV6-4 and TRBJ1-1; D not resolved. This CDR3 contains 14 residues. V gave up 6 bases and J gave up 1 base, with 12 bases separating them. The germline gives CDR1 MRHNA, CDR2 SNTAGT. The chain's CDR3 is CASRPTSGNTEAFF. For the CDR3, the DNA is TGTGCCAGCAGACCCACCTCGGGGAACACTGAAGCTTTCTTT.

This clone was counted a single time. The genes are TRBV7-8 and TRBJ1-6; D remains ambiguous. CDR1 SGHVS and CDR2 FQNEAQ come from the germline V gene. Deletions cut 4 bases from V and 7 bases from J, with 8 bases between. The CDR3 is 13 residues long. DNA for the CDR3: TGTGCCAGCAGCTCCGAGAGGAATTCACCCCTCCACTTT. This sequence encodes CASSSERNSPLHF.

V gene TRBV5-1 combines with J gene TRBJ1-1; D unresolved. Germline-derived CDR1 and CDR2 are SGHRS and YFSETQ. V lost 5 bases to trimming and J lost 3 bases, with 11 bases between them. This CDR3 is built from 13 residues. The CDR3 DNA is TGCGCCAGCAGGGTAGGAGAGTACACTGAAGCTTTCTTT. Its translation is CASRVGEYTEAFF.

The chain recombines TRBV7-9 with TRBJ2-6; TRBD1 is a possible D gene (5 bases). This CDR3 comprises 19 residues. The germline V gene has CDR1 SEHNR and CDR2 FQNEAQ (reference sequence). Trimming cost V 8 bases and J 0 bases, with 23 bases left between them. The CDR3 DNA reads TGTGCCAGCCGCTCTCCCCCCCTAACAGGCAACTCTGGGGCCAACGTCCTGACTTTC. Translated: CASRSPPLTGNSGANVLTF.

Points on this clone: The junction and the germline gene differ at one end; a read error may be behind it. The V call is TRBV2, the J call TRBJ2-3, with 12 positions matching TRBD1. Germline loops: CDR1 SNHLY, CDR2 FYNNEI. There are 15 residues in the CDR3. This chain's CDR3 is CASRGDRGRTDTQYF. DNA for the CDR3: TGTGCCAGCAGAGGGGACAGGGGGCGCACGGATACGCAGTATTTT.

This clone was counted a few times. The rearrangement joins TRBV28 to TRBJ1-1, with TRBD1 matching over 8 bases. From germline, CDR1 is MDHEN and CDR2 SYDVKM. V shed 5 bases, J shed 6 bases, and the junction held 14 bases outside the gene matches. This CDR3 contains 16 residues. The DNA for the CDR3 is TGTGCCAGCAGTCCGCCGACAGGGGCGGGGCACGCTGAAGCTTTCTTT. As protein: CASSPPTGAGHAEAFF.

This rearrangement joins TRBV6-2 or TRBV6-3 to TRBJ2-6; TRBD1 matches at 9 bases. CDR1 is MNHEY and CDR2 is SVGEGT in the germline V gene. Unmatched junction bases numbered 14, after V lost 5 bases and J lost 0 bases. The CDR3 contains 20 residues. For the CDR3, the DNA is TGTGCCAGCAGTCACAAAACCGGACAGGGGAGTATCTCTGGGGCCAACGTCCTGACTTTC. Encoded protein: CASSHKTGQGSISGANVLTF.

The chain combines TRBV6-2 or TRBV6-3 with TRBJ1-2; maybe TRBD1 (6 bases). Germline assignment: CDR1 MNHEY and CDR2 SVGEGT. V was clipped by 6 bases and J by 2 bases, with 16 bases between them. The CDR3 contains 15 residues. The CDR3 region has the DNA TGTGCCAGCAGCCAGACGCACAGGGTCAACTATGGCTACACCTTC. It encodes CASSQTHRVNYGYTF.

CDR3 coding DNA: TGTGCCACCAGCGGACAGCGGGGCTCGGGGACCCAGTACTTC. Protein sequence: CATSGQRGSGTQYF. The chain is built from TRBV15 and TRBJ2-5; perhaps TRBD2 as D (7 bases). The CDR3 has 14 residues. Looked up from germline, CDR1 is LNHNV and CDR2 is YYDKDF (reference sequence). The V and J ends lost 5 bases and 7 bases respectively, with 17 bases between them.

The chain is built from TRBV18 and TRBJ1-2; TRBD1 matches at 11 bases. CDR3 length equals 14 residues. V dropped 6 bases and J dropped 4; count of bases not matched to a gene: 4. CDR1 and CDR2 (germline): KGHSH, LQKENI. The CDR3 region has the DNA TGTGCCAGCTCCCAAGGGACAGGGGGCTATGGCTACACCTTC. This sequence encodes CASSQGTGGYGYTF.